One sample yielded the 21 T cell receptor beta chains listed below, sequenced in a study of PD-1 blockade in mismatch repair-deficient tumors. Clones were read by immunoSEQ multiplex PCR, and TCRdb kept only the in-frame ones, dropping some. The sample has some 100,000 clones; about 79% are singletons. Source: peripheral blood, taken approximately 8 months after starting pembrolizumab. The origin of the receptors is an adult with mismatch repair-deficient cancer.

This chain joins TRBV7-2 and TRBJ1-2; 7 bases line up with TRBD1. Germline CDR1 is SGHTA and CDR2 is FQGNSA. The trim removed 5 bases at V and 7 bases at J, leaving 10 bases unmatched. This CDR3 is 14 amino acids long. The CDR3: CASSLPGGVGGYTF. CDR3 in DNA: TGTGCCAGCAGCCTACCAGGGGGGGTGGGTGGCTACACCTTC.

This chain joins TRBV19 and TRBJ2-3; the match to TRBD2 covers 8 bases. The J segment lost 5 bases and the V segment lost 3 bases, leaving 10 bases of the junction unmatched. This CDR3 is built from 16 residues. Germline assignment: CDR1 LNHDA and CDR2 SQIVND (reference sequence). The CDR3 reads CASSIRREGRGDTQYF. The CDR3 region has the DNA TGTGCCAGTAGTATTCGACGGGAGGGAAGGGGAGATACGCAGTATTTT.

This clone was seen once. CDR3 loop: CASSPTSGYNTDTQYF. In DNA form, the CDR3 reads TGTGCCAGCAGCCCTACTAGCGGGTATAACACAGATACGCAGTATTTT. V gene TRBV7-9 combines with J gene TRBJ2-3, with 9 nucleotides matching TRBD2. Looked up from germline, CDR1 is SEHNR and CDR2 is FQNEAQ (reference sequence). Germline trimming cut 5 bases from V and 2 bases from J; bases unmatched to any gene: 8. CDR3 size: 16 residues.

The chain is built from TRBV9 and TRBJ2-3, with 8 bases that match TRBD2. The germline gives CDR1 SGDLS, CDR2 YYNGEE. The CDR3 consists of 15 residues. J gave up 4 bases and V 5 bases, and 9 bases lay outside the gene matches. In nucleotides, the CDR3 is TGTGCCAGCAGTGCCCTGAGCGGGAGCGCAGATACGCAGTATTTT. It encodes CASSALSGSADTQYF.

This clone showed up just once. The chain links TRBV6-5 to TRBJ1-2, with TRBD1 matching over 8 bases. The length of the CDR3 is 15 residues. Germline loops: CDR1 MNHEY, CDR2 SVGAGI. Trimming cost V 5 bases and J 5 bases; bases outside gene matches: 10. CDR3 in DNA: TGTGCCAGCAGTATTGCAGGGGGCGTTTCGTATGGCTACACCTTC. Amino acids: CASSIAGGVSYGYTF.

The V and J genes are TRBV9 and TRBJ2-1; the D gene is possibly TRBD2 (5 bases). V was cut by 4 bases and J by 5 bases, with 13 bases left in between. This CDR3 is built from 14 residues. Germline V CDR1 and CDR2: SGDLS, YYNGEE. The CDR3 region is CASSFQSGNNEQFF. The CDR3 DNA follows: TGTGCCAGCAGCTTCCAGAGCGGAAACAATGAGCAGTTCTTC.

The chain has TRBV9 and TRBJ2-1; D perhaps matches TRBD2 (6 bases). Germline CDR1 and CDR2: SGDLS and YYNGEE. V was pared by 0 bases and J by 3 bases, with 13 bases between. The CDR3 consists of 16 residues. The CDR3 DNA follows: TGTGCCAGCAGCGTAGAGATTGCGGGAATCTACAATGAGCAGTTCTTC. Protein product: CASSVEIAGIYNEQFF.

The V call is TRBV25-1, the J call TRBJ2-2, with 8 bases identical to TRBD1. Germline loops: CDR1 MGHDK, CDR2 SYGVNS. CDR3 length equals 16 residues. V lost 6 bases to trimming and J lost 6 bases; unmatched junction nucleotides: 12. CDR3 residues: CASRPLGQGPAGELFF. The CDR3 DNA sequence: TGTGCCAGCAGACCTCTTGGACAGGGTCCGGCCGGGGAGCTGTTTTTT.

V gene TRBV20-1 combines with J gene TRBJ1-1; D is undetermined. V was clipped by 5 bases and J by 10 bases, with 11 bases between them. The CDR3 extends over 10 amino acids. Germline loops: CDR1 DFQATT, CDR2 SNEGSKA (reference sequence). The CDR3 region has the DNA TGCAGTGCTTCGACCGGACTAGCTTTCTTT. Residues: CSASTGLAFF.

This clone was detected a few times. The CDR3 DNA sequence: TGCAGCGTTGACCCGGGACAGGCCTATGGCTACACCTTC. Its protein is CSVDPGQAYGYTF. This rearrangement joins TRBV29-1 to TRBJ1-2, with 8 nucleotides matching TRBD1. Germline lookup yields CDR1 SQVTM and CDR2 ANQGSEA. The V segment lost 3 bases and the J segment 4 bases; nucleotides outside the gene matches: 4. The CDR3 has 13 residues.

V gene TRBV5-1 combines with J gene TRBJ2-5; D is unclear. Germline lookup yields CDR1 SGHRS and CDR2 YFSETQ. CDR3 length: 14 amino acids. V was trimmed by 4 bases and J by 2 bases, leaving 12 bases between them. This chain's CDR3 is CASSLFGIQETQYF. The CDR3 DNA sequence: TGCGCCAGCAGCCTGTTCGGTATTCAAGAGACCCAGTACTTC.

The rearrangement links TRBV11-2 to TRBJ2-2; 7 bases align to TRBD1. The ends lost 5 bases at V and 4 bases at J; junction bases unmatched: 4. The CDR3 is 14 amino acids. Per the germline V gene, CDR1 is SGHAT and CDR2 is FQNNGV. CDR3 in amino acids: CASSPTGSTGELFF. CDR3 bases: TGTGCCAGCAGCCCGACAGGGTCCACCGGGGAGCTGTTTTTT.

This clone was seen only a few times. The V call is TRBV7-2, the J call TRBJ2-2, with D perhaps TRBD1 or TRBD2 (5 bases each). Per the germline V gene, CDR1 is SGHTA and CDR2 is FQGNSA. This CDR3 is 14 amino acids long. V lost 8 bases, J lost 7 bases, and 17 bases lay in between. CDR3 protein: CASAGRGAGGELFF. The CDR3 DNA sequence: TGTGCCAGCGCCGGACGGGGCGCAGGCGGGGAGCTGTTTTTT.

This clone was picked up one time. V gene TRBV30 combines with J gene TRBJ2-5, with 11 bases lining up with TRBD2. In germline, CDR1 is GTSNPN, CDR2 SVGIG (reference sequence). Trimming removed 2 bases from V and 7 bases from J; junction bases left unmatched: 3. CDR3 size: 13 residues. This CDR3 is CAWSWLAGGTQYF. The CDR3 DNA sequence: TGTGCCTGGAGTTGGCTAGCGGGAGGGACCCAGTACTTC.

CDR3 loop: CASSLGTVILNEKLFF. The CDR3 bases are TGTGCCAGCAGCTTAGGGACGGTAATACTGAATGAAAAACTGTTTTTT. The chain joins TRBV7-9 to TRBJ1-4, with D hard to call. Germline CDR1 reads SEHNR; CDR2 reads FQNEAQ (reference sequence). This CDR3 region has 16 residues. V gave up 1 base and J gave up 5 bases, with 14 bases separating them.

The chain has TRBV27 and TRBJ2-3; unclear D gene. The V gene lost 3 bases and the J gene lost 0 bases, with 7 bases spanning the gap. The V gene's germline CDR1 is MNHEY and CDR2 SMNVEV (reference sequence). The CDR3 consists of 14 residues. The CDR3 DNA follows: TGTGCCAGCAGTTTTTTGGGTAGCACAGATACGCAGTATTTT. Translated, it gives CASSFLGSTDTQYF.

V gene TRBV11-2 combines with J gene TRBJ2-7, with 11 nucleotides matching TRBD2. Per the germline V gene, CDR1 is SGHAT and CDR2 is FQNNGV. CDR3 size: 17 residues. Germline trimming cut 1 base from V and 2 bases from J; bases unmatched to any gene: 7. The CDR3 spells CASSLARTSGLAYEQYF. As DNA, the CDR3 is TGTGCCAGCAGCTTAGCGAGGACTAGCGGGTTGGCCTACGAGCAGTACTTC.

The chain uses TRBV15 and TRBJ2-3; 8 bases fit TRBD1. The junction had 7 bases not matched to a gene; V was cut back by 5 bases and J by 6 bases. This CDR3 has 14 residues. The germline V gene has CDR1 LNHNV and CDR2 YYDKDF (reference sequence). CDR3 nucleotide sequence: TGTGCCACCAGCGGGAACAGGGGGTTCGATACGCAGTATTTT. Protein sequence: CATSGNRGFDTQYF.

This chain joins TRBV5-1 and TRBJ2-5, with 7 bases lining up with TRBD2. V shed 4 bases and J 5 bases; nucleotides not matched to a gene: 5. Germline values: CDR1 SGHRS, CDR2 YFSETQ. The CDR3 has 13 amino acids. The CDR3 DNA sequence: TGCGCCAGCAGCGGGAGGGGCTTTGAGACCCAGTACTTC. This sequence encodes CASSGRGFETQYF. Full variable domain (missing parts from reference TRBV5-1 and TRBJ2-5): KAGVTQTPRYLIKTRGQQVTLSCSPISGHRSVSWYQQTPGQGLQFLFEYFSETQRNKGNFPGRFSGRQFSNSRSEMNVSTLELGDSALYLCASSGRGFETQYFGPGTRLLVL.

DNA for the CDR3: TGTGCCAGCAGCTTATGGGGCCAGGGAAGTGGCTACACCTTC. It translates to CASSLWGQGSGYTF. The genes are TRBV11-2 and TRBJ1-2; tentative D call: TRBD1 (5 bases). CDR1 and CDR2 from the germline V gene are SGHAT and FQNNGV. CDR3 length: 14 amino acids. V was shortened by 2 bases and J by 7 bases, with 14 bases between the two germline ends.

V gene TRBV5-5 combines with J gene TRBJ1-1; 7 nucleotides align to TRBD1. CDR1 is SGHKS, CDR2 YYEKEE, per germline (reference sequence). The CDR3 has 15 amino acids. The V segment lost 4 bases and the J segment 1 base; nucleotides outside the gene matches: 7. CDR3 sequence reads: CASSGTGTENTEAFF. As DNA, the CDR3 is TGTGCCAGCAGCGGGACCGGGACAGAGAACACTGAAGCTTTCTTT. Variable domain in full (rest from reference TRBV5-5 and TRBJ1-1): DAGVTQSPTHLIKTRGQQVTLRCSPISGHKSVSWYQQVLGQGPQFIFQYYEKEERGRGNFPDRFSARQFPNYSSELNVNALLLGDSALYLCASSGTGTENTEAFFGQGTRLTVV.